In this sample, the clone carrying this TCR beta chain turned up a few times. 13 Jbeta primers and 60 Vbeta primers were used for the PCR. TCRdb keeps only in-frame clones here, not all; method: immunoSEQ multiplex PCR. The data contain some 120,000 clones, over 15% of them seen just once; the ten biggest clones take up 1.9%. The CDR3 sequence is 15 residues long. Losses at the gene ends were 5 bases for V and 6 bases for J; bases not matched to a gene: 9. In germline, CDR1 is MRHNA, CDR2 SNTAGT. This entry belongs to a study of cytomegalovirus exposure and HLA in healthy donors. Sequencing input: PBMCs. This TCR derives from a woman aged 18-29 years in good health and CMV-seronegative. The chain joins TRBV6-4 to TRBJ2-1; 8 bases line up with TRBD2. The CDR3 here is CASSLAGGSSNEQFF. CDR3 nucleotide sequence: TGTGCCAGCAGTTTGGCGGGAGGTAGCTCCAATGAGCAGTTCTTC.